The present T cell receptor (beta chain) was sequenced within a study of blood T cell repertoires in COVID-19. The overall study: The United States, Italy and Spain were the sources of the acute and convalescent COVID-19 samples. T cells, B-cell-depleted T cells, or PBMCs supplied cDNA or gDNA.

This clone was observed once. As originally analysed: Reference gene primers were amplified, and this amplification served to estimate nucleated cell counts. Sequenced by immunoSEQ multiplex PCR; TCRdb stores in-frame clones only, minus some. The V and J calls and clone size come from that table; D and trimming were worked out from the DNA. The sample gives a few hundred thousand clones, 75% to 90% of which show up once; approximately 6% is in the top ten. Germline values: CDR1 MNHEY, CDR2 SVGAGI. The CDR3 length is 13 residues. V was pared by 6 bases and J by 5 bases, with 13 bases between. Seattle cases were enrolled at active infection and followed longitudinally.

The sample consisted of peripheral blood. This receptor was taken from a woman aged 50 to 60 with COVID-19, enrolled during active disease. This sequence joins TRBV6-5 and TRBJ2-5, with D uncertain. In DNA form, the CDR3 reads TGTGCCAGCAGGCTGACGGTCGGGGAGACCCAGTACTTC. Translating gives CASRLTVGETQYF.